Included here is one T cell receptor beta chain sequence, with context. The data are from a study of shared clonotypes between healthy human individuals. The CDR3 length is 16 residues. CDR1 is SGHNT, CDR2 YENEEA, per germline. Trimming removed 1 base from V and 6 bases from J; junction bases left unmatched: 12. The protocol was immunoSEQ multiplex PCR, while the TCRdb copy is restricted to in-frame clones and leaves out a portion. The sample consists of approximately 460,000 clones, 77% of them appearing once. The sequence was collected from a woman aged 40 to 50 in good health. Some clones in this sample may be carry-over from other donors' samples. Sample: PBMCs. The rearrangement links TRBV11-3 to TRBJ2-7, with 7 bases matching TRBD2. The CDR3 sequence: CASSLGGGGGPSEQYF. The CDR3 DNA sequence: TGTGCCAGCAGCTTAGGCGGTGGGGGAGGGCCTTCCGAGCAGTACTTC.